The entry that follows covers one T cell receptor (beta chain) sequence. The CDR3 regions of TCR beta were amplified from RNA transcripts. The HTBI primer set was used in a first-round RT-PCR of the TCR CDR3. TCRdb re-derived calls from the multiplex PCR reads in MiXCR, one entry per CDR3 protein. The sample has under 750,000 distinct CDR3 sequences; approximately 19% are singletons. This record comes from a study of T cells in Graves' hyperthyroidism and ophthalmopathy. Source material: blood. The receptor was derived from a woman aged 50 to 65 with Graves' hyperthyroidism that later progressed to Graves' ophthalmopathy.

The CDR3 nucleotides are TGTGCCAGCAGCGTGAATCAAGAGACCCAGTACTTC. It specifies CASSVNQETQYF. V gene TRBV9 combines with J gene TRBJ2-5; D remains ambiguous. Germline CDR1 and CDR2: SGDLS and YYNGEE. This CDR3 region has 12 residues. V was clipped by 2 bases and J by 2 bases, with 4 bases between them.